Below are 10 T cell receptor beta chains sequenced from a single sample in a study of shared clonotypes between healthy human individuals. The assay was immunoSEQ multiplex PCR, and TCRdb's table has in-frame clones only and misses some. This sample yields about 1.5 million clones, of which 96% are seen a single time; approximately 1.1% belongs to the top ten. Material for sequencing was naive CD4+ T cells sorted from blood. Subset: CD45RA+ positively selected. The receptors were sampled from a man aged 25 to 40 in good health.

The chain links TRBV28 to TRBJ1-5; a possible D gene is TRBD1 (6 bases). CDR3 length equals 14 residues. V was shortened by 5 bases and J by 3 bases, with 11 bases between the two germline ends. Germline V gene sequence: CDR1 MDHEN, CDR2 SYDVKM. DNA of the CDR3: TGTGCCAGCAGTCCCAGGGGTTCCAATCAGCCCCAGCATTTT. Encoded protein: CASSPRGSNQPQHF.

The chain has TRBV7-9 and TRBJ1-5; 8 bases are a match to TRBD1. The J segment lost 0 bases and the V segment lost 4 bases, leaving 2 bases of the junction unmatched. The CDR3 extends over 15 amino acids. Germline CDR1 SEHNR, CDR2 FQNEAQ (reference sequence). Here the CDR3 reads CASSSGTGSNQPQHF. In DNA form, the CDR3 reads TGTGCCAGCAGCTCCGGGACAGGTAGCAATCAGCCCCAGCATTTT.

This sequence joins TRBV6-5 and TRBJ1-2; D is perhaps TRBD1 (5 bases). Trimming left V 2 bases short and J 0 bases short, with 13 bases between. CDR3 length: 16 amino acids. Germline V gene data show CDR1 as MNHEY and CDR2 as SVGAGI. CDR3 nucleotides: TGTGCCAGCAGTTACCAGTCCGTGGGGGCTAACTATGGCTACACCTTC. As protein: CASSYQSVGANYGYTF.

The CDR3 loop reads CASSHTPTGNEVGNQPQHF. CDR3 sequence (DNA): TGTGCCAGCAGCCATACACCGACAGGGAATGAAGTAGGCAATCAGCCCCAGCATTTT. V gene TRBV7-9 combines with J gene TRBJ1-5, with 7 bases fitting TRBD1. The CDR3 contains 19 residues. V lost 5 bases and J lost 2; bases outside the gene matches: 18. Germline lookup yields CDR1 SEHNR and CDR2 FQNEAQ (reference sequence).

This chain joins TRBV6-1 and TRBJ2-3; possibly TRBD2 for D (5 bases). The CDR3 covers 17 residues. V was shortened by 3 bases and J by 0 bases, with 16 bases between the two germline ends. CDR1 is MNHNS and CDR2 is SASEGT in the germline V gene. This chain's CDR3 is CASSETPGGPSTDTQYF. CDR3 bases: TGTGCCAGCAGTGAGACCCCCGGAGGCCCTAGCACAGATACGCAGTATTTT.

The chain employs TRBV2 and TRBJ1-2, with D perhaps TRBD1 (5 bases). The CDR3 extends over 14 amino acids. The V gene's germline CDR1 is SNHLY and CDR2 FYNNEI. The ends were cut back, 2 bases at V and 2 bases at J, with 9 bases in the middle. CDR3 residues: CASSETRGNYGYTF. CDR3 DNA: TGTGCCAGCAGTGAAACTCGGGGGAACTATGGCTACACCTTC.

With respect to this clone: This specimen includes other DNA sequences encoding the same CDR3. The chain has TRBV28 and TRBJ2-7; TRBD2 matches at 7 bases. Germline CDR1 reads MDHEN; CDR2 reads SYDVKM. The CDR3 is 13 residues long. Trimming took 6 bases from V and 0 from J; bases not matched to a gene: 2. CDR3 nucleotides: TGTGCCAGCAGACCTAGCGGCTCCTACGAGCAGTACTTC. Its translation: CASRPSGSYEQYF.

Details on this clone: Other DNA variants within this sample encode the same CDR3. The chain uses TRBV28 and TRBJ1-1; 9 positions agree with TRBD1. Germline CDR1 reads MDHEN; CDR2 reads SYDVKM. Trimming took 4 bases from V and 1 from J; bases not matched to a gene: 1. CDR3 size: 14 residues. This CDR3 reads CASSSGQGNTEAFF. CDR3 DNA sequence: TGTGCCAGCAGTTCGGGACAGGGGAACACTGAAGCTTTCTTT.

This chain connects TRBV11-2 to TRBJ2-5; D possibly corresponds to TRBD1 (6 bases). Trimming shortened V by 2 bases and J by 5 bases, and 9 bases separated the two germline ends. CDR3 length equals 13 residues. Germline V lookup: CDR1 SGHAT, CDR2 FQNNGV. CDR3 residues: CASSLYREETQYF. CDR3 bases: TGTGCCAGCAGCTTATACAGGGAGGAGACCCAGTACTTC.

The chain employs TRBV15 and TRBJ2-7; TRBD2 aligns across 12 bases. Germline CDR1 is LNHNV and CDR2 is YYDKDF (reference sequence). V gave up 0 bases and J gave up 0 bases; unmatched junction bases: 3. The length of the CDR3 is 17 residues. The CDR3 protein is CATSRERTSGVSYEQYF. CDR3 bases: TGTGCCACCAGCAGAGAAAGGACTAGCGGGGTCTCCTACGAGCAGTACTTC.